The present TCR beta chain was sequenced within a study of T cell responses to AZD1222 COVID-19 vaccine. The study, taken as a whole, reports: Every sample of the repertoires postdated the peak T cell response. Along spike, vaccine-associated CD4 TCRs were found throughout, with dominance at 160-218 and 743-854.

Comment on this clone: Its target is not known.

The CDR3 runs 15 residues. With V trimmed by 7 bases and J by 0 bases, 4 bases remained unmatched. Germline V gives CDR1 MNHEY, CDR2 SVGAGI. Libraries were prepared by immunoSEQ multiplex PCR; TCRdb keeps only in-frame clonotypes and omits some of them. The data show approximately 160,000 clones, 90% seen once. The V call is TRBV6-5, the J call TRBJ2-2; 8 nucleotides align to TRBD1. The sequences come from peripheral blood, collected on day 0 of AZD1222 vaccination. This TCR was sampled from an adult in good health. The CDR3 DNA reads TGTGCCAGCAAAGGACAGGGCGCGAACACCGGGGAGCTGTTTTTT. Translating gives CASKGQGANTGELFF.